Listed below are T cell receptor beta chains from one sample, sequenced in a study of T cells after posttransplantation cyclophosphamide. Here immunoSEQ multiplex PCR was the method, and the copy in TCRdb shows in-frame clones only, minus some. The data hold tens of thousands of clones, with roughly 78% observed a single time. The source material was CD4+ T cells sorted from blood, sampled approximately 1,900 days after a stem cell transplant with posttransplant cyclophosphamide. All receptors derive from a female patient between 35 and 55 years old who received an allogeneic stem cell transplant from a related donor, was CMV-positive, and had no GVHD. The graft donor may have contributed some T cells. The CDR3 runs from the conserved cysteine through the conserved F or W. Fields, in order: clone size, V gene, D gene, J gene, CDR3 protein, CDR3 DNA. The D gene is left open where the match is weak. Clone sizes are given selectively: once, few, many, or a class where the clone is expanded.

size: .; V: TRBV13; D: .; J: TRBJ1-4; CDR3: CASSLVGGGEEKLFF; DNA: TGTGCCAGCAGCTTAGTAGGGGGTGGTGAGGAAAAACTGTTTTTT
size: .; V: TRBV6-1; D: TRBD2; J: TRBJ2-4; CDR3: CASRPLSAGGPLQYF; DNA: TGTGCCAGCAGGCCTCTTTCGGCGGGGGGGCCTCTTCAGTACTTC
size: .; V: TRBV11-2; D: .; J: TRBJ2-2; CDR3: CASSLHAGTAGELFF; DNA: TGTGCCAGCAGCCTGCATGCAGGGACTGCCGGGGAGCTGTTTTTT
size: few; V: TRBV6-5; D: TRBD1; J: TRBJ2-7; CDR3: CASRDRGRNYEQYF; DNA: TGTGCCAGCAGAGACAGGGGGCGGAACTACGAGCAGTACTTC
size: .; V: TRBV6-6; D: .; J: TRBJ2-2; CDR3: CASRDTSGELFF; DNA: TGTGCCAGCAGGGACACCTCCGGGGAGCTGTTTTTT
size: .; V: TRBV10-2; D: .; J: TRBJ2-5; CDR3: CASSGQGGETQYF; DNA: TGCGCCAGCAGTGGGCAGGGCGGCGAGACCCAGTACTTC
size: .; V: TRBV21-1; D: .; J: TRBJ2-5; CDR3: CASSRTSGGKTQYF; DNA: TGTGCCAGCAGTCGGACTAGCGGGGGGAAGACCCAGTACTTC
size: few; V: TRBV7-2; D: .; J: TRBJ1-1; CDR3: CASSLRGAYEAFF; DNA: TGTGCCAGCAGCTTAAGAGGAGCTTATGAAGCTTTCTTT
size: .; V: TRBV5-4; D: .; J: TRBJ1-2; CDR3: CASRNWAYSSYGYTF; DNA: TGTGCCAGCCGGAACTGGGCGTACAGCAGCTATGGCTACACCTTC
size: .; V: TRBV27; D: .; J: TRBJ1-6; CDR3: CASSLRSGGSPLHF; DNA: TGTGCCAGCAGTTTACGGAGTGGAGGGTCACCCCTCCACTTT
size: .; V: TRBV6-5; D: .; J: TRBJ1-2; CDR3: CASNRGGRWNYGYTF; DNA: TGTGCCAGCAATCGGGGGGGGCGTTGGAACTATGGCTACACCTTC
size: .; V: TRBV29-1; D: TRBD2; J: TRBJ2-1; CDR3: CSVATSVGNEQFF; DNA: TGCAGCGTTGCGACTAGCGTGGGCAATGAGCAGTTCTTC